This T cell receptor (beta chain) came from a study of technical replicates of blood from several donors. Unmatched junction bases numbered 6, after V lost 0 bases and J lost 5 bases. The CDR3 is 16 amino acids. Germline CDR1 and CDR2: SGHRS and YFSETQ. Generated by immunoSEQ multiplex PCR, the TCRdb table keeps only in-frame clones and is missing some. The sample comprises roughly 74,000 clones, 91% of which are singletons, and roughly 0.4% rests with the top ten. Sequenced input: T cells isolated from PBMCs. V is TRBV5-1 and J is TRBJ2-1; 9 nucleotides align to TRBD2. This TCR derives from a human donor in good health. CDR3 in DNA: TGCGCCAGCAGCTTGGTTAGCGGGAGTAGCAACAATGAGCAGTTCTTC. Residues: CASSLVSGSSNNEQFF. Supplemented by reference TRBV5-1 and TRBJ2-1, the full variable domain reads KAGVTQTPRYLIKTRGQQVTLSCSPISGHRSVSWYQQTPGQGLQFLFEYFSETQRNKGNFPGRFSGRQFSNSRSEMNVSTLELGDSALYLCASSLVSGSSNNEQFFGPGTRLTVL.